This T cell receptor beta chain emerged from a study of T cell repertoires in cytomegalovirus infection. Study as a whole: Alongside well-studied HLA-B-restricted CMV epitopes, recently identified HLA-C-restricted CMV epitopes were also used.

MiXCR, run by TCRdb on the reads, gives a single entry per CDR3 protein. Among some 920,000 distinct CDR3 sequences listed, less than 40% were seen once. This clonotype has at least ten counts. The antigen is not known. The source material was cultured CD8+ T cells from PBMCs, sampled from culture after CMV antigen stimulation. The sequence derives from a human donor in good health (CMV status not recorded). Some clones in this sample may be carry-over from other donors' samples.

CDR3: CASSFITSGTYQETQYF. CDR3 in DNA: TGTGCCAGCAGTTTTATAACCAGCGGGACCTATCAAGAGACCCAGTACTTC. This chain connects TRBV12-3 or TRBV12-4 to TRBJ2-5; 7 nucleotides match TRBD2. The CDR3 extends over 17 amino acids. J lost 2 bases, V lost 3 bases, and 12 bases had no gene match.